This record covers a single T cell receptor (beta chain). The sample is drawn from a study of T cell responses to AZD1222 COVID-19 vaccine. Per germline, CDR1 SGHNT and CDR2 YENEEA. There are 15 residues in the CDR3. V gave up 5 bases and J gave up 3 bases, with 15 bases separating them. Assay used: immunoSEQ multiplex PCR; TCRdb lists only in-frame clones, some missing. The repertoire includes roughly 53,000 clones, 85% of them detected once, and approximately 19% sits in the top ten. This clonotype was sampled from an adult in good health. Sequencing used peripheral blood, obtained on day 0 of MenACWY control vaccination. The chain uses TRBV11-3 and TRBJ2-3; possible D gene TRBD1, 5 bases. CDR3: CASSPGAGWTDTQYF. CDR3 bases: TGTGCCAGCAGCCCTGGGGCAGGGTGGACAGATACGCAGTATTTT.